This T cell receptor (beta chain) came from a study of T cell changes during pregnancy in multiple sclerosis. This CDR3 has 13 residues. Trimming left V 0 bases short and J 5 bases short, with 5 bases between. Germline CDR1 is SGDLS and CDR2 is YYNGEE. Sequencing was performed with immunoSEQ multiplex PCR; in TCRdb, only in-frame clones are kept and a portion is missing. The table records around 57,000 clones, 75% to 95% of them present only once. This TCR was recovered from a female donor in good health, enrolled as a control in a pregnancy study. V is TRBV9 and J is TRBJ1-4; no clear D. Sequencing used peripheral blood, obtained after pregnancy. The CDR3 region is CASSVAGNEKLFF. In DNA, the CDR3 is TGTGCCAGCAGCGTAGCCGGGAATGAAAAACTGTTTTTT. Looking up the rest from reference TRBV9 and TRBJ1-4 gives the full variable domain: DSGVTQTPKHLITATGQRVTLRCSPRSGDLSVYWYQQSLDQGLQFLIQYYNGEERAKGNILERFSAQQFPDLHSELNLSSLELGDSALYFCASSVAGNEKLFFGSGTQLSVL.